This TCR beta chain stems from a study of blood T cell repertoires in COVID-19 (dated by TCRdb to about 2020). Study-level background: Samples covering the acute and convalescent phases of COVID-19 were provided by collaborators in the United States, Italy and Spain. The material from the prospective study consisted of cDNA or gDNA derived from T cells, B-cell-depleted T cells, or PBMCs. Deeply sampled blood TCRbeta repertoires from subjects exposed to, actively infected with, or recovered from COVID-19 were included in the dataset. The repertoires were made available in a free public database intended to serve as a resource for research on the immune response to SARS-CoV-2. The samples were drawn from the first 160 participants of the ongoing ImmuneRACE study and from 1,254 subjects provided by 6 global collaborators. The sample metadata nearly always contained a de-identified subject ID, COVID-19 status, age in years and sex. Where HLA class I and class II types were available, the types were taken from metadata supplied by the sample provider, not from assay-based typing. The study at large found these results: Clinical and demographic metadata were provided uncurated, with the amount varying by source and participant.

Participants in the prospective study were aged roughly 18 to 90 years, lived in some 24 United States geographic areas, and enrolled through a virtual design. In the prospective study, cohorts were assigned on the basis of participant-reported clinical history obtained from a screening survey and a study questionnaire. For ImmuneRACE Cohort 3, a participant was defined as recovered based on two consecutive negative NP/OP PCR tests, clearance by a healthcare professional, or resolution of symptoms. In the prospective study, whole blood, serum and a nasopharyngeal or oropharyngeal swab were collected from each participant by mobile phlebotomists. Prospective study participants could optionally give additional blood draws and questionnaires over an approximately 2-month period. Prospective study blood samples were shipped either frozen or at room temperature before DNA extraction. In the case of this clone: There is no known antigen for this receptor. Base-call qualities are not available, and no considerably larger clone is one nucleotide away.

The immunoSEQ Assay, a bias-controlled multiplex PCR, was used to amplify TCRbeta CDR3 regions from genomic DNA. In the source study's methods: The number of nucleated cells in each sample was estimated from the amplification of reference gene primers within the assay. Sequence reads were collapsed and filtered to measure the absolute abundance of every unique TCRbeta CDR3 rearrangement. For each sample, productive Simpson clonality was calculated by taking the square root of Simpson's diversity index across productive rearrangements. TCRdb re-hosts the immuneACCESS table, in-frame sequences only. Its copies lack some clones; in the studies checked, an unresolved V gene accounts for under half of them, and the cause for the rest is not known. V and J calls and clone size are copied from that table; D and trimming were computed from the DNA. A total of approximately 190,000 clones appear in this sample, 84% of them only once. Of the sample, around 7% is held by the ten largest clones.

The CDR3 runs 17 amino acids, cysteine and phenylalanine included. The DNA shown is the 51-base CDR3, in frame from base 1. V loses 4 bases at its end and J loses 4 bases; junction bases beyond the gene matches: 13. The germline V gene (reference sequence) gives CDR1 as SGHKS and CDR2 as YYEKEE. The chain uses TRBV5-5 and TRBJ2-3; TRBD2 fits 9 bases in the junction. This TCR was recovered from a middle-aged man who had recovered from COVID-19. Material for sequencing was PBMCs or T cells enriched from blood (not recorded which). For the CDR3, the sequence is CASSSVAGGHGADTQYF. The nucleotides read TGTGCCAGCAGCAGTGTTGCGGGGGGGCATGGGGCAGATACGCAGTATTTT.